These 10 T cell receptor beta chains originate from one sample sequenced in a study of blood T cell repertoires in COVID-19. Assay used: immunoSEQ multiplex PCR; TCRdb lists only in-frame clones, some missing. The data contain hundreds of thousands of clones, around 90% of them singletons. Sequencing was done on a sample of PBMCs or T cells enriched from blood (not recorded which). These receptors came from a young woman with acute COVID-19.

The V call is TRBV28, the J call TRBJ2-5, with D perhaps TRBD1 (6 bases). The germline CDR1 and CDR2 sequences are MDHEN and SYDVKM. V was trimmed by 5 bases and J by 0 bases, leaving 16 bases between them. There are 16 residues in the CDR3. CDR3 DNA: TGTGCCAGCAGTAAAGCAGGGGCCCCGTACCAAGAGACCCAGTACTTC. Its protein product is CASSKAGAPYQETQYF.

The V and J genes are TRBV10-1 and TRBJ1-1, with TRBD1 as a possible D gene (5 bases). The germline V and J ends were trimmed by 4 bases and 3 bases, with 15 bases remaining between them. The CDR3 contains 15 residues. Looked up from germline, CDR1 is WNHNN and CDR2 is SYGVQD (reference sequence). The CDR3 DNA is TGCGCCAGCAGTGGGCAAGGGGAGGGCCACACTGAAGCTTTCTTT. This sequence encodes CASSGQGEGHTEAFF.

The J gene is TRBJ1-1, the V gene TRBV20-1; tentatively, D is TRBD1 (5 bases). Trimming removed 6 bases at V and 6 bases at J, with 8 bases between. Germline V gene sequence: CDR1 DFQATT, CDR2 SNEGSKA (reference sequence). The CDR3 is 10 residues long. Written as DNA, the CDR3 is TGCAGTGCAGGGGTCGCTGAAGCTTTCTTT. This translates into CSAGVAEAFF.

The chain combines TRBV5-5 with TRBJ2-3, with 10 bases fitting TRBD2. The CDR3 has 17 residues. V lost 0 bases to trimming and J lost 8 bases; unmatched junction nucleotides: 12. CDR1 SGHKS and CDR2 YYEKEE come from the germline V gene (reference sequence). The CDR3: CASSLGWGSGGSGTQYF. For the CDR3, the DNA is TGTGCCAGCAGCTTGGGCTGGGGTAGCGGGGGGTCGGGTACGCAGTATTTT.

In its sample, this clone was seen many times. V usage is TRBV19 and J usage is TRBJ2-2, with 9 nucleotides matching TRBD1. Germline lookup yields CDR1 LNHDA and CDR2 SQIVND (reference sequence). This CDR3 is built from 15 residues. J lost 6 bases, V lost 4 bases, and 6 bases had no gene match. The CDR3 nucleotides are TGTGCCAGTAGTACCGGGACAGGGATCGCCGGGGAGCTGTTTTTT. This sequence encodes CASSTGTGIAGELFF.

The chain uses TRBV19 and TRBJ1-4; D is possibly TRBD1 (5 bases). The germline CDR1 and CDR2 sequences are LNHDA and SQIVND (reference sequence). The CDR3 totals 16 residues. With 3 bases removed from V and 5 bases from J, the gap between germline ends came to 16 bases. The CDR3 nucleotides are TGTGCCAGTAGTATTTTGATTGGAGGGGACAATGAAAAACTGTTTTTT. This codes for CASSILIGGDNEKLFF.

This clone was counted only a few times. J is TRBJ2-7 and V is TRBV20-1; 7 bases match TRBD1. From germline, CDR1 is DFQATT and CDR2 SNEGSKA (reference sequence). V lost 3 bases, J lost 3 bases, and 20 bases stayed unmatched. CDR3 length equals 18 residues. CDR3 protein: CSASQRRIRQGVYYEQYF. CDR3 bases: TGCAGTGCTAGTCAACGACGGATACGGCAGGGGGTATACTACGAGCAGTACTTC.

The genes are TRBV15 and TRBJ2-7, with a weak D call TRBD1 (5 bases). Per germline, CDR1 LNHNV and CDR2 YYDKDF (reference sequence). The ends were cut back, 4 bases at V and 7 bases at J, with 14 bases in the middle. There are 13 residues in the CDR3. CDR3 sequence: CATSNSGAREQYF. In nucleotides, the CDR3 is TGTGCCACCAGCAACTCTGGGGCGAGGGAGCAGTACTTC.

The genes are TRBV4-3 and TRBJ1-5; no reliable D call. Germline V CDR1 and CDR2: LGHNA, YSLEER. This CDR3 is built from 13 residues. Trimming cost V 4 bases and J 5 bases, with 9 bases left between them. The CDR3 DNA reads TGCGCCAGCAGCCGCGAGCATCATCAGCCCCAGCATTTT. This encodes CASSREHHQPQHF.

The chain has TRBV18 and TRBJ2-7; 7 nucleotides align to TRBD2. J gave up 4 bases and V 6 bases, and 6 bases lay outside the gene matches. CDR3 length equals 13 residues. Germline V gene sequence: CDR1 KGHSH, CDR2 LQKENI. The CDR3 DNA follows: TGTGCCAGCTCCGGACTAGGTGGGTACGAGCAGTACTTC. Residues: CASSGLGGYEQYF.